This T cell receptor beta chain was retrieved from a study of Ad26.COV2.S vaccination and SARS-CoV-2 variants. The protocol was immunoSEQ multiplex PCR, while the TCRdb copy is restricted to in-frame clones and leaves out a portion. This sample has about 440,000 clones, with 80% to 95% found just once. This CDR3 has 14 amino acids. Trimming removed 5 bases from V and 7 bases from J, with 18 bases in between. Germline CDR1 and CDR2: SGHTA and FQGNSA. As to treatment: 15 to 20 received Ad26.COV2.S at low or high dose, single or two shots; several received placebo; per-sample allocation not given. Repertoires come from day 63 after the first vaccine or placebo injection. Expressing Wuhan-strain SARS-CoV-2 spike, an Ad26 vector served as the vaccine. Remarks on this clone: The target antigen is unknown.

Regarding the study as a whole: Recipients of either vaccine or placebo displayed similar breadth of non-spike TCRs.

This sequence was found in a person between 18 and 65 years old who received the Ad26.COV2.S COVID-19 vaccine or a placebo. Sequenced here: peripheral blood, sampled in a trial of Ad26.COV2.S vaccine versus placebo. The chain carries TRBV7-2 and TRBJ2-7; D is perhaps TRBD2 (6 bases). CDR3 DNA sequence: TGTGCCAGCAGCCCCCGACTAGGGAAGGGGGAGCAGTACTTC. Translation gives CASSPRLGKGEQYF.